A selection of T cell receptor beta chains follows, all from one sample in a study of CD4 T cell repertoires in COVID-19. The method was immunoSEQ multiplex PCR; TCRdb's version includes in-frame clones alone and lacks a portion of them. The top ten hold approximately 2% of the sample, which has thousands of clones, roughly 80% seen once. The specimen comprised effector memory CD4+ T cells from blood, sampled before the COVID-19 pandemic. The receptor set was obtained from a human donor who had COVID-19. The CDR3 runs from the conserved cysteine through the conserved F or W. The D gene is left open where the match is weak. Part of the rows lack a size; the others show once, few, many or a class for expanded clones.

-	TRBD2	TRBJ2-5	TRBV4-2	CASSQISGRTETQYF	TGTGCCAGCAGCCAAATTAGCGGGAGGACGGAGACCCAGTACTTC
few	-	TRBJ2-7	TRBV19	CASSTATGSYEQYF	TGTGCCAGTAGTACCGCGACAGGTTCCTACGAGCAGTACTTC
-	-	TRBJ2-2	TRBV5-1	CASSFSAAGELFF	TGCGCCAGCAGCTTCTCGGCGGCCGGGGAGCTGTTTTTT
-	TRBD1	TRBJ1-3	TRBV5-6	CASSSGQLGNTIYF	TGTGCCAGCAGCTCGGGACAGCTAGGAAACACCATATATTTT
-	-	TRBJ2-7	TRBV5-1	CASSLGRGRMTYEQYF	TGCGCCAGCAGCTTGGGGCGGGGACGGATGACCTACGAGCAGTACTTC
few	-	TRBJ2-5	TRBV7-6	CASSSNRVKTQYF	TGTGCCAGCAGCTCCAACAGGGTGAAGACCCAGTACTTC
-	TRBD2	TRBJ2-1	TRBV30	CAWSRLRGLAGIRNEQFF	TGTGCCTGGAGTAGATTAAGGGGACTAGCGGGAATAAGAAATGAGCAGTTCTTC
-	-	TRBJ1-1	TRBV5-4	CASSPNLAVSSTEAFF	TGTGCCAGCAGCCCTAACCTCGCGGTCTCCTCCACTGAAGCTTTCTTT
-	TRBD2	TRBJ2-1	TRBV19	CATLNPAGGLLSYNEQFF	TGTGCCACCCTAAACCCAGCGGGAGGCCTTCTCTCCTACAATGAGCAGTTCTTC
-	TRBD2	TRBJ2-1	TRBV6-5	CAIRSRGASVNEQFF	TGTGCCATCAGGTCGCGGGGGGCCTCGGTCAATGAGCAGTTCTTC
few	-	TRBJ1-2	TRBV11-2	CASSPGGEGGGYTF	TGTGCCAGCAGCCCTGGGGGGGAAGGGGGTGGCTACACCTTC
-	TRBD2	TRBJ2-1	TRBV7-2	CASSPGLVYYNEQFF	TGTGCCAGCAGCCCAGGACTAGTCTACTACAATGAGCAGTTCTTC
-	TRBD1	TRBJ2-1	TRBV6-1	CAIAATGGLYNEQFF	TGTGCCATCGCCGCCACAGGGGGATTATACAATGAGCAGTTCTTC
few	TRBD1	TRBJ2-7	TRBV28	CASNPGTGYYEQYF	TGTGCCAGCAACCCCGGGACAGGCTACTACGAGCAGTACTTC
once	-	TRBJ2-5	TRBV5-1	CASPIGPSRQETQYF	TGCGCCAGCCCGATAGGCCCGTCGAGGCAAGAGACCCAGTACTTC
-	-	TRBJ2-3	TRBV18	CASSPGFSGRTSADTQYF	TGTGCCAGCTCACCAGGGTTCTCGGGTCGAACCAGCGCAGATACGCAGTATTTT
-	-	TRBJ1-2	TRBV2	CASVTGLGYDGYTF	TGTGCCAGCGTAACAGGGTTGGGATATGATGGCTACACCTTC
-	-	TRBJ1-6	TRBV4-1	CASSQVGVQVPGRSPLHF	TGCGCCAGCAGCCAGGTAGGGGTACAGGTTCCGGGCCGCTCACCCCTCCACTTT